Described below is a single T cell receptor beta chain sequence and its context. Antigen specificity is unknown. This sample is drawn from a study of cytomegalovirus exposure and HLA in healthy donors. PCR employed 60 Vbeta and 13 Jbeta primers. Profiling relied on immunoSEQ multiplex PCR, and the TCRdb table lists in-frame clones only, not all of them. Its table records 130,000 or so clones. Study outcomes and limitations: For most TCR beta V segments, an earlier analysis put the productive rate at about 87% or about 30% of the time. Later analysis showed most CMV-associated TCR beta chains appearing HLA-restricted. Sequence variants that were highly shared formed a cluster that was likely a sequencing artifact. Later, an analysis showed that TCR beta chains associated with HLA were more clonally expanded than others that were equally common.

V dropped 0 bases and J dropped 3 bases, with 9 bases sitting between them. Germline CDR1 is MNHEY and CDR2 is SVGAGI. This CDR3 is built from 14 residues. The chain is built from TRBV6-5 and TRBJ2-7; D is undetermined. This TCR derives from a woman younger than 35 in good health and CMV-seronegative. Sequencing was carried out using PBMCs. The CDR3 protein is CASSYSRSSYEQYF. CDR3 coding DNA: TGTGCCAGCAGTTACTCCCGGAGCAGCTACGAGCAGTACTTC.